The 25 T cell receptor beta chains below were found in one sample sequenced in a study of blood T cell repertoires in COVID-19. Some clones are missing from TCRdb's copy, which holds only in-frame ones; the method was immunoSEQ multiplex PCR. This table has around 150,000 clones, roughly 93% appearing once. Sequencing was performed on peripheral blood. The receptor source for this set is a woman aged 60-70 years with COVID-19, enrolled during active disease.

The chain employs TRBV14 and TRBJ1-4, with 10 bases that match TRBD1. The CDR3 runs to 17 residues. Germline CDR1 is SGHDN and CDR2 is FVKESK. Trimming removed 6 bases from V and 4 bases from J; junction bases left unmatched: 11. For the CDR3, the DNA is TGTGCCAGCAGTACTCGGGGACAGGGGACGGATAATGAAAAACTGTTTTTT. It yields the protein CASSTRGQGTDNEKLFF.

This clone has more than one count but fewer than ten. The V gene is TRBV7-9, the J gene TRBJ2-7, with 7 bases aligning to TRBD1. The germline V gene encodes CDR1 SEHNR and CDR2 FQNEAQ (reference sequence). Trimming at V came to 6 bases and at J to 4 bases, leaving 15 bases not matched to a gene. This CDR3 contains 16 residues. Here the CDR3 reads CASSPPVWAGGYEQYF. CDR3 in DNA: TGTGCCAGCAGTCCCCCGGTATGGGCAGGGGGTTACGAGCAGTACTTC. The complete variable domain, with remaining parts taken from reference TRBV7-9 and TRBJ2-7, reads DTGVSQNPRHKITKRGQNVTFRCDPISEHNRLYWYRQTLGQGPEFLTYFQNEAQLEKSRLLSDRFSAERPKGSFSTLEIQRTEQGDSAMYLCASSPPVWAGGYEQYFGPGTRLTVT.

J is TRBJ1-6 and V is TRBV4-3; tentatively, D is TRBD1 (6 bases). CDR1 is LGHNA, CDR2 YSLEER, per germline. The CDR3 loop spans 14 amino acids. V lost 3 bases and J 7 bases, leaving 10 bases between the germline ends. This CDR3 is CASSHNQGNSPLHF. Written as DNA, the CDR3 is TGCGCCAGCAGCCACAACCAGGGGAATTCACCCCTCCACTTT.

This chain joins TRBV2 and TRBJ2-6, with D possibly matching TRBD2 (5 bases). CDR3 length: 17 residues. Trimming took off 6 bases at V and 1 base at J, with 16 bases between the two ends. Germline V gene sequence: CDR1 SNHLY, CDR2 FYNNEI. In DNA form, the CDR3 reads TGTGCCAGCAGGCTCCGGGATACCCGATCTGGGGCCAACGTCCTGACTTTC. Amino acid sequence: CASRLRDTRSGANVLTF.

The rearrangement links TRBV6-5 to TRBJ2-5, with TRBD2 matching 9 bases. Germline CDR1 reads MNHEY; CDR2 reads SVGAGI. J lost 2 bases, V lost 10 bases, and 8 bases had no gene match. The CDR3 is 14 amino acids. The CDR3 DNA sequence: TGTGCCACCGGCCGTCTAGCGGGACAAGAGACCCAGTACTTC. Residues: CATGRLAGQETQYF.

The chain uses TRBV5-1 and TRBJ2-1; the D gene is possibly TRBD2 (5 bases). The germline V gene has CDR1 SGHRS and CDR2 YFSETQ. CDR3 length: 12 amino acids. Trimming pared 5 bases from V and 4 bases from J, leaving 7 bases between. For the CDR3, the DNA is TGCGCCAGCAGTACGGGGTACAATGAGCAGTTCTTC. Amino acid sequence: CASSTGYNEQFF.

The rearrangement uses TRBV7-2 and TRBJ2-1; TRBD2 matches 8 bases. V lost 5 bases to trimming and J lost 9 bases; unmatched junction nucleotides: 6. The CDR3 is made up of 13 amino acids. The germline gives CDR1 SGHTA, CDR2 FQGNSA. DNA for the CDR3: TGTGCCAGCAGCCCACTAGCGGCTGGTGAGCAGTTCTTC. Translating it yields CASSPLAAGEQFF.

This chain connects TRBV19 to TRBJ1-2, with D possibly matching TRBD1 (6 bases). V was pared by 1 base and J by 4 bases, with 10 bases between. Germline CDR1 and CDR2: LNHDA and SQIVND (reference sequence). The CDR3 spans 14 residues. In DNA, the CDR3 is TGTGCCAGTAGTATAGTGAGGGGGTCCTATGGCTACACCTTC. Protein sequence: CASSIVRGSYGYTF.

This clone was found once. The chain joins TRBV18 to TRBJ1-2; a weak D match, TRBD1 (5 bases). This CDR3 is built from 17 residues. Germline loops: CDR1 KGHSH, CDR2 LQKENI. The V end lost 3 bases, the J end lost 6 bases, and 23 bases lay between the germline ends. The CDR3 reads CASSPPPPAGPLNGYTF. In DNA, the CDR3 is TGTGCCAGCTCACCTCCCCCGCCGGCAGGGCCCCTAAATGGCTACACCTTC. The full variable domain, in which reference TRBV18 and TRBJ1-2 provide the parts outside the CDR3, is NAGVMQNPRHLVRRRGQEARLRCSPMKGHSHVYWYRQLPEEGLKFMVYLQKENIIDESGMPKERFSAEFPKEGPSILRIQQVVRGDSAAYFCASSPPPPAGPLNGYTFGSGTRLTVV.

The chain has TRBV5-6 and TRBJ1-5, with 9 bases aligning to TRBD1. The CDR3 runs to 15 residues. CDR1 and CDR2 (germline): SGHDT, YYEEEE. The V gene end was trimmed by 3 bases and the J gene end by 3 bases; junction bases not matched to a gene: 4. In nucleotides, the CDR3 is TGTGCCAGCAGCTCCGGACAGGGGCTCAATCAGCCCCAGCATTTT. This encodes CASSSGQGLNQPQHF.

This chain joins TRBV18 and TRBJ2-7; 9 nucleotides agree with TRBD1. Losses at the gene ends were 3 bases for V and 6 bases for J; bases not matched to a gene: 15. The CDR3 runs 17 residues. Germline V gene lookup returns CDR1 KGHSH and CDR2 LQKENI. CDR3 nucleotides: TGTGCCAGCTCACCTTTTGACGCCGGGACAGGGATTATCGAGCAGTACTTC. Translated: CASSPFDAGTGIIEQYF.

The V and J genes are TRBV11-2 and TRBJ1-5, with TRBD1 matching over 10 bases. The CDR3 is 14 residues long. The V gene's germline CDR1 is SGHAT and CDR2 FQNNGV. V dropped 5 bases and J dropped 6; count of bases not matched to a gene: 4. CDR3: CASSPTGGSQPQHF. The CDR3 region has the DNA TGTGCCAGCAGCCCGACAGGGGGCTCTCAGCCCCAGCATTTT. Based on the CDR3 plus reference TRBV11-2 and TRBJ1-5, the full variable domain is EAGVAQSPRYKIIEKRQSVAFWCNPISGHATLYWYQQILGQGPKLLIQFQNNGVVDDSQLPKDRFSAERLKGVDSTLKIQPAKLEDSAVYLCASSPTGGSQPQHFGDGTRLSIL.

For this clone: Distinct nucleotide sequences in the sample also encode this CDR3. V usage is TRBV7-2 and J usage is TRBJ1-2, with 8 positions matching TRBD1. The germline V gene has CDR1 SGHTA and CDR2 FQGNSA. Trimming removed 0 bases from V and 2 bases from J; junction bases left unmatched: 2. This CDR3 region has 15 residues. The CDR3 sequence: CASSLATGGNYGYTF. In nucleotides, the CDR3 is TGTGCCAGCAGCTTAGCAACAGGGGGGAACTATGGCTACACCTTC.

The chain has TRBV21-1 and TRBJ2-7; the table's D call, TRBD1, was not checked against the DNA. TRBV21-1 is termed a pseudogene. This CDR3 has 15 amino acids. This CDR3 reads CASSKDATWAYEQYF. CDR3 in DNA: TGTGCCAGCAGCAAAGATGCGACATGGGCCTACGAGCAGTACTTC.

The chain is built from TRBV12-3 or TRBV12-4 and TRBJ2-1; D not resolved. The CDR3 has 11 amino acids. Trimming left V 6 bases short and J 10 bases short, with 10 bases between. CDR3 sequence reads: CASRTLEEQFF. DNA for the CDR3: TGTGCCAGCAGAACCCTGGAGGAGCAGTTCTTC.

This clone turned up a few times. The chain uses TRBV19 and TRBJ1-2; D not certain. Germline V gene sequence: CDR1 LNHDA, CDR2 SQIVND (reference sequence). CDR3 length equals 16 residues. Trimming pared 3 bases from V and 7 bases from J, leaving 21 bases between. The CDR3 sequence: CASSIRTARPSGGYTF. For the CDR3, the DNA is TGTGCCAGTAGTATTAGAACGGCCAGACCTAGCGGTGGCTACACCTTC. The full variable domain, rest sourced from reference TRBV19 and TRBJ1-2, is DGGITQSPKYLFRKEGQNVTLSCEQNLNHDAMYWYRQDPGQGLRLIYYSQIVNDFQKGDIAEGYSVSREKKESFPLTVTSAQKNPTAFYLCASSIRTARPSGGYTFGSGTRLTVV.

This clone was found once. The chain links TRBV7-2 to TRBJ1-2, with 12 bases identical to TRBD1. This CDR3 region has 15 residues. V dropped 5 bases and J dropped 7; count of bases not matched to a gene: 8. CDR1 SGHTA and CDR2 FQGNSA come from the germline V gene. In nucleotides, the CDR3 is TGTGCCAGCAGCCGCCTCCCGGGACAGGGGGCTGGCTACACCTTC. It is translated as CASSRLPGQGAGYTF.

The chain employs TRBV6-5 and TRBJ2-3, with D possibly matching TRBD2 (5 bases). Germline assignment: CDR1 MNHEY and CDR2 SVGAGI. V was cut by 8 bases and J by 6 bases, with 9 bases left in between. The length of the CDR3 is 11 residues. CDR3 DNA sequence: TGTGCCAGCGTTTTAGCGGATACGCAGTATTTT. This encodes CASVLADTQYF.

With regard to this clone: Other nucleotide sequences in the sample specify the same CDR3. The chain recombines TRBV30 with TRBJ1-5; TRBD1 aligns across 9 bases. The CDR3 totals 14 residues. V dropped 3 bases and J dropped 2; count of bases not matched to a gene: 2. CDR1 and CDR2 (germline): GTSNPN, SVGIG (reference sequence). DNA for the CDR3: TGTGCCTGGAGCCGGGACAGGGGCAATCAGCCCCAGCATTTT. Its translation is CAWSRDRGNQPQHF. Together with reference TRBV30 and TRBJ1-5, the CDR3 gives the full variable domain: SQTIHQWPATLVQPVGSPLSLECTVEGTSNPNLYWYRQAAGRGLQLLFYSVGIGQISSEVPQNLSASRPQDRQFILSSKKLLLSDSGFYLCAWSRDRGNQPQHFGDGTRLSIL.

The chain combines TRBV19 with TRBJ1-1, with 9 nucleotides matching TRBD1. The CDR3 is made up of 16 amino acids. After removal of 5 bases from V and 4 bases from J, the junction contained 11 bases not matched to a gene. Germline V lookup: CDR1 LNHDA, CDR2 SQIVND (reference sequence). The CDR3 sequence is CASSPLTGGGRTEAFF. DNA for the CDR3: TGTGCCAGTAGTCCACTGACAGGGGGTGGTCGCACTGAAGCTTTCTTT.

J is TRBJ1-2 and V is TRBV7-2, with D unresolved. The V end lost 1 base, the J end lost 8 bases, and 14 bases lay between the germline ends. The CDR3 sequence is 14 residues long. Germline V gives CDR1 SGHTA, CDR2 FQGNSA. The CDR3 here is CASSLDRGSGGYTF. CDR3 bases: TGTGCCAGCAGCTTAGATCGGGGTTCGGGAGGCTACACCTTC.

The rearrangement links TRBV28 to TRBJ1-1; TRBD1 aligns across 7 bases. The CDR3 covers 13 residues. CDR1 and CDR2 from the germline V gene are MDHEN and SYDVKM. V was clipped by 5 bases and J by 10 bases; unmatched bases: 10. CDR3: CASSRQGQHGAFF. The DNA for the CDR3 is TGTGCCAGCAGTCGACAGGGACAACACGGAGCTTTCTTT. Based on the CDR3 plus reference TRBV28 and TRBJ1-1, the full variable domain is DVKVTQSSRYLVKRTGEKVFLECVQDMDHENMFWYRQDPGLGLRLIYFSYDVKMKEKGDIPEGYSVSREKKERFSLILESASTNQTSMYLCASSRQGQHGAFFGQGTRLTVV.

This chain uses TRBV7-9 with TRBJ1-2, with D possibly matching TRBD1 (5 bases). The CDR3 runs 14 residues. The germline gives CDR1 SEHNR, CDR2 FQNEAQ (reference sequence). Trimming removed 1 base from V and 7 bases from J, with 13 bases in between. CDR3 sequence (DNA): TGTGCCAGCAGCTTAGACGGGGGTTATCGTGGCTACACCTTC. It is translated as CASSLDGGYRGYTF.

This chain uses TRBV5-8 with TRBJ2-3; TRBD2 agrees at 7 bases. CDR1 and CDR2 from the germline V gene are SGHTS and YDEGEE. The ends lost 0 bases at V and 1 base at J; junction bases unmatched: 2. This CDR3 region has 15 residues. The DNA of the CDR3 is TGTGCCAGCAGCTTGGATGGGGGGGGCACAGATACGCAGTATTTT. Amino acids: CASSLDGGGTDTQYF.

This clone was seen once. The V call is TRBV19, the J call TRBJ2-1, with a tentative D call TRBD2 (5 bases). Germline assignment: CDR1 LNHDA and CDR2 SQIVND (reference sequence). V lost 5 bases, J lost 2 bases, and 16 bases lay in between. This CDR3 has 16 residues. The CDR3 sequence: CASSPTPGITYNEQFF. The CDR3 DNA reads TGTGCCAGTAGTCCAACCCCCGGGATTACCTACAATGAGCAGTTCTTC.